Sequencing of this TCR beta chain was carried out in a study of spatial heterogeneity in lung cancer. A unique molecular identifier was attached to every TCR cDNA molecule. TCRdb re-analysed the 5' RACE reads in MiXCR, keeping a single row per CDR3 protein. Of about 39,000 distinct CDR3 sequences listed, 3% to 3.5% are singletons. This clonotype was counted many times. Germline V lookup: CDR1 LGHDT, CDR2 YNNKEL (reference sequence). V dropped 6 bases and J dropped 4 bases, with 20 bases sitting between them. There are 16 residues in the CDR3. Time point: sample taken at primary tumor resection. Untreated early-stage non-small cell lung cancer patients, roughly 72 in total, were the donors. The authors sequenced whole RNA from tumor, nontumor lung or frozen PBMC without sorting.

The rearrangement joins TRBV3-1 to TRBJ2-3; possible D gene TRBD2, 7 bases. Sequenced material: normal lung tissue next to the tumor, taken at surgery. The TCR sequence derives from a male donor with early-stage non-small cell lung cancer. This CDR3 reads CASRPMAGASPDTQYF. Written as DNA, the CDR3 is TGTGCCAGCAGGCCCATGGCGGGGGCCTCCCCAGATACGCAGTATTTT.